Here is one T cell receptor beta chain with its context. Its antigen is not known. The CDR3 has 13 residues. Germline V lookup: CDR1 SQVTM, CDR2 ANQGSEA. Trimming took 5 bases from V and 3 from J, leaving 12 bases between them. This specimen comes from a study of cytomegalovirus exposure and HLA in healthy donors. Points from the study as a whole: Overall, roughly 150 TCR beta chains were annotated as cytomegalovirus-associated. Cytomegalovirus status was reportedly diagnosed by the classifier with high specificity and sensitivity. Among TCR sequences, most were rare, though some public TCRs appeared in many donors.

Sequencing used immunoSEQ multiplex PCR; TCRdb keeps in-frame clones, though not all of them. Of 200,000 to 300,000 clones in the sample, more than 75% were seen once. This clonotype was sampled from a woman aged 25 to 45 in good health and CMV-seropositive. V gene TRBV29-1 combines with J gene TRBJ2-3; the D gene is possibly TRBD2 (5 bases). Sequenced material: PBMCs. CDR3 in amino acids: CSVRYGGTDTQYF. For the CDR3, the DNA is TGCAGCGTTAGGTATGGAGGAACAGATACGCAGTATTTT.